Listed below are T cell receptor beta chains from one sample, sequenced in a study of cytomegalovirus exposure and HLA in healthy donors. The method was immunoSEQ multiplex PCR; TCRdb's version includes in-frame clones alone and lacks a portion of them. The sample includes around 150,000 clones, 78% seen only once; the top ten take less than 3.5%. Source material: PBMCs. The receptors were sampled from a male donor in good health and CMV-seronegative. Both conserved end residues are part of each CDR3. The D gene is left open where the match is weak. Expanded clones are given a class, and other clones once, few, many or no size at all.

D gene | J gene | clone size | V gene | CDR3 protein | CDR3 DNA
- | TRBJ1-5 | - | TRBV29-1 | CSVTGFHAQPQHF | TGCAGCGTTACAGGGTTTCACGCCCAGCCCCAGCATTTT
TRBD1 | TRBJ2-7 | - | TRBV7-8 | CASSIDRGKHYEQYF | TGTGCCAGCAGCATAGACAGGGGGAAACACTACGAGCAGTACTTC
- | TRBJ2-5 | - | TRBV2 | CASSEGRQETQYF | TGTGCCAGCAGTGAAGGCCGGCAAGAGACCCAGTACTTC
- | TRBJ2-7 | - | TRBV30 | CAWRNRDFHEQYF | TGTGCCTGGAGGAACAGGGATTTCCACGAGCAGTACTTC
- | TRBJ2-5 | - | TRBV5-1 | CASSPDSQETQYF | TGCGCCAGCAGCCCGGACAGCCAAGAGACCCAGTACTTC
- | TRBJ1-1 | - | TRBV7-9 | CSSSQPDKNTEAFF | TGTTCCAGCAGCCAACCCGACAAGAACACTGAAGCTTTCTTT
TRBD1 | TRBJ1-5 | - | TRBV7-8 | CASSPGTGYSNQPQHF | TGTGCCAGCAGCCCCGGGACAGGGTATAGCAATCAGCCCCAGCATTTT
- | TRBJ2-3 | - | TRBV11-2 | CASSPVGREPFTDTQYF | TGTGCCAGCAGCCCTGTTGGTCGGGAGCCCTTCACAGATACGCAGTATTTT
TRBD1 | TRBJ2-2 | - | TRBV2 | CASTGQGAMNTGELFF | TGTGCCAGCACGGGACAGGGGGCGATGAACACCGGGGAGCTGTTTTTT
- | TRBJ2-7 | - | TRBV2 | CASTPGQGNSYEQYF | TGTGCCAGCACCCCAGGGCAGGGGAATTCCTACGAGCAGTACTTC
- | TRBJ1-5 | - | TRBV18 | CASSYDRPGLSNQPQHF | TGTGCCAGCTCATATGACCGACCGGGACTTAGCAATCAGCCCCAGCATTTT
- | TRBJ1-2 | - | TRBV27 | CASSLSISAGQSFYGYTF | TGTGCCAGCAGTTTATCGATATCGGCAGGGCAATCTTTCTATGGCTACACCTTC
- | TRBJ2-1 | - | TRBV9 | CASSPLLLWNEQFF | TGTGCCAGCAGCCCCCTCCTCCTATGGAATGAGCAGTTCTTC
- | TRBJ1-5 | - | TRBV4-1 | CASSLIIQINSNQPQHF | TGCGCCAGCAGCCTCATAATACAGATAAATAGCAATCAGCCCCAGCATTTT
TRBD1 | TRBJ2-1 | - | TRBV7-2 | CASSRQGFSYNEQFF | TGTGCCAGCAGCCGACAGGGGTTCTCCTACAATGAGCAGTTCTTC
- | TRBJ1-5 | - | TRBV7-2 | CASSLRGSNQPQHF | TGTGCCAGCAGCTTACGGGGGAGCAATCAGCCCCAGCATTTT
TRBD1 | TRBJ2-3 | - | TRBV7-9 | CASSPTGDGDTQYF | TGTGCCAGCAGCCCCACAGGGGACGGAGATACGCAGTATTTT
TRBD1 | TRBJ1-5 | - | TRBV10-3 | CAISEHGQGTQPQHF | TGTGCCATCAGTGAGCATGGACAGGGTACGCAGCCCCAGCATTTT
TRBD1 | TRBJ1-2 | once | TRBV6-5 | CASSRDRAGGYTF | TGTGCCAGCAGTCGCGACAGGGCTGGTGGCTACACCTTC
- | TRBJ2-7 | - | TRBV7-2 | CASSLAQTYEQYF | TGTGCCAGCAGCTTGGCACAGACCTACGAGCAGTACTTC
TRBD1 | TRBJ2-7 | - | TRBV4-1 | CASSHAGGREQYF | TGCGCCAGCAGCCATGCAGGGGGCAGGGAGCAGTACTTC
TRBD2 | TRBJ2-3 | - | TRBV27 | CASSFLADSTDTQYF | TGTGCCAGCAGTTTCCTAGCGGATAGCACAGATACGCAGTATTTT
TRBD1 | TRBJ1-1 | - | TRBV6-5 | CASSHRQGGNTEAFF | TGTGCCAGCAGTCATCGACAGGGAGGGAACACTGAAGCTTTCTTT
- | TRBJ1-2 | - | TRBV6-6 | CASKPGSGLPGYTF | TGTGCCAGCAAACCCGGGAGTGGGCTTCCTGGCTACACCTTC
TRBD1 | TRBJ1-1 | few | TRBV9 | CASSPRTGEGTEAFF | TGTGCCAGCAGCCCCCGGACAGGGGAGGGTACTGAAGCTTTCTTT
- | TRBJ1-5 | - | TRBV7-8 | CASSFDRNIGDHQPQHF | TGTGCCAGCAGCTTCGACAGAAATATCGGCGATCATCAGCCCCAGCATTTT
- | TRBJ1-1 | - | TRBV7-2 | CASSYSRVGTEAFF | TGTGCCAGCAGCTATTCCAGGGTTGGCACTGAAGCTTTCTTT
- | TRBJ1-6 | - | TRBV5-8 | CASSFLAGFLNSPLHF | TGTGCCAGCAGCTTTCTAGCTGGGTTTCTTAATTCACCCCTCCACTTT
- | TRBJ1-1 | - | TRBV6-1 | CASRRPPGDTEAFF | TGTGCCAGCAGACGACCCCCAGGGGACACTGAAGCTTTCTTT
- | TRBJ2-5 | - | TRBV4-1 | CASSQVQGQETQYF | TGCGCCAGCAGCCAAGTGCAGGGGCAAGAGACCCAGTACTTC
- | TRBJ1-6 | - | TRBV6-4 | CASRMGSSYNSPLHF | TGTGCCAGCAGAATGGGGAGCTCCTATAATTCACCCCTCCACTTT
TRBD2 | TRBJ2-7 | - | TRBV30 | CAWSGSRGSAYEQYF | TGTGCCTGGAGTGGATCGCGGGGGAGTGCCTACGAGCAGTACTTC
- | TRBJ1-2 | - | TRBV9 | CAARWQGKYGYTF | TGTGCCGCCAGGTGGCAGGGTAAGTATGGCTACACCTTC
- | TRBJ2-3 | - | TRBV27 | CASSLSPQSDTQYF | TGTGCCAGCAGTTTATCCCCACAGTCAGATACGCAGTATTTT
- | TRBJ2-5 | - | TRBV5-1 | CASSLDGGLEETQYF | TGCGCCAGCAGCTTGGACGGGGGACTGGAAGAGACCCAGTACTTC
TRBD2 | TRBJ2-7 | - | TRBV5-1 | CASSALAGYEQYF | TGCGCCAGCAGCGCACTAGCGGGGTACGAGCAGTACTTC
TRBD1 | TRBJ2-4 | - | TRBV30 | CAWSAGGTGGFLQYF | TGTGCCTGGAGCGCAGGGGGGACAGGGGGTTTCCTTCAGTACTTC
- | TRBJ2-1 | - | TRBV6-5 | CASSQAVLGEQFF | TGTGCCAGCAGTCAAGCGGTCCTGGGTGAGCAGTTCTTC
- | TRBJ1-3 | - | TRBV28 | CASSSRAGNTIYF | TGTGCCAGCAGTTCCAGGGCTGGAAACACCATATATTTT
- | TRBJ2-3 | - | TRBV5-6 | CASSFGTPAGDTQYF | TGTGCCAGCAGCTTCGGGACTCCGGCGGGAGATACGCAGTATTTT
- | TRBJ1-5 | - | TRBV5-1 | CASSLEGASNQPQHF | TGCGCCAGCAGCTTGGAAGGGGCGAGCAATCAGCCCCAGCATTTT
- | TRBJ2-7 | once | TRBV6-6 | CASSYPSWEQYF | TGTGCCAGCAGTTACCCTAGCTGGGAGCAGTACTTC
- | TRBJ1-3 | - | TRBV9 | CASSVISGNTIYF | TGTGCCAGCAGCGTAATTTCGGGAAACACCATATATTTT
- | TRBJ2-3 | - | TRBV2 | CASSPRGDTQYF | TGTGCCAGCAGTCCGCGCGGAGATACGCAGTATTTT
TRBD2 | TRBJ2-1 | few | TRBV7-9 | CASSLALAGDYDEQFF | TGTGCCAGCAGCTTAGCACTAGCGGGAGATTATGATGAGCAGTTCTTC
- | TRBJ1-5 | - | TRBV6-1 | CASSEQGSNQPQHF | TGTGCCAGCAGTGAGCAGGGTTCTAATCAGCCCCAGCATTTT
- | TRBJ1-1 | - | TRBV5-6 | CASSGGGGNTEAFF | TGTGCCAGCAGCGGGGGAGGAGGGAACACTGAAGCTTTCTTT
- | TRBJ1-2 | - | TRBV9 | CASSVGGSYGYTF | TGTGCCAGCAGCGTAGGGGGCAGCTATGGCTACACCTTC
TRBD1 | TRBJ2-1 | - | TRBV27 | CASKGDRGPYNEQFF | TGTGCCAGCAAGGGGGACAGGGGGCCTTACAATGAGCAGTTCTTC
- | TRBJ2-5 | - | TRBV7-2 | CASTPGWSQETQYF | TGTGCCAGCACCCCGGGTTGGAGCCAAGAGACCCAGTACTTC
TRBD2 | TRBJ2-2 | - | TRBV10-1 | CASSRASGGFATGELFF | TGCGCCAGCAGTCGCGCTAGCGGGGGATTCGCCACCGGGGAGCTGTTTTTT